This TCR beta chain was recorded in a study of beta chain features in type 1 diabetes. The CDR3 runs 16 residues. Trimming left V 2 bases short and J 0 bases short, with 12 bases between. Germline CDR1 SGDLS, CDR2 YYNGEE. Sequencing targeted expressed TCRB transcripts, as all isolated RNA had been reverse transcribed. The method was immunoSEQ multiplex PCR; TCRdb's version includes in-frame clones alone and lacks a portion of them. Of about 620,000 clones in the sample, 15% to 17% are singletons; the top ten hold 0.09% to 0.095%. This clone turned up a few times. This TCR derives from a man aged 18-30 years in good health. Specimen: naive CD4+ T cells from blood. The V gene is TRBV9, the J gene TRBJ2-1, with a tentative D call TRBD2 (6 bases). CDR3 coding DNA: TGTGCCAGCAGCGTGACTAGTCTGAGCTCCTACAATGAGCAGTTCTTC. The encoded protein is CASSVTSLSSYNEQFF. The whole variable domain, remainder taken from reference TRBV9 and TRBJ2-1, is DSGVTQTPKHLITATGQRVTLRCSPRSGDLSVYWYQQSLDQGLQFLIQYYNGEERAKGNILERFSAQQFPDLHSELNLSSLELGDSALYFCASSVTSLSSYNEQFFGPGTRLTVL.